This T cell receptor (beta chain) originates from a study of cytomegalovirus exposure and HLA in healthy donors. V gave up 2 bases and J gave up 8 bases; unmatched junction bases: 7. CDR1 is LGHNT, CDR2 FRNRAP, per germline. The CDR3 length is 14 residues. Study-level points and caveats: Analyses of presence and absence presupposed an approximately uniform sequencing depth across donors. Most TCR beta V segments were productive about 90% or about 30% of the time in an earlier analysis. The study found most TCR sequences rare, yet found some public TCRs in many donors.

On this clone itself: Its antigen is unidentified.

This cohort consisted of healthy bone marrow donors. The PCR was carried out with 60 Vbeta primers and 13 Jbeta primers. Repertoires were generated with immunoSEQ multiplex PCR, while TCRdb's copy carries only in-frame clones and drops some. Of some 130,000 clones in the sample, more than 80% were seen once. This receptor was identified in a male donor in good health and CMV-seronegative. The sample taken for sequencing was PBMCs. The chain has TRBV12-5 and TRBJ2-3, with 7 bases matching TRBD2. The CDR3 loop reads CASGLLGGGGTQYF. CDR3 DNA: TGTGCTAGTGGTTTGCTTGGCGGGGGTGGTACGCAGTATTTT. The full variable domain, with the rest looked up from reference TRBV12-5 and TRBJ2-3, is DARVTQTPRHKVTEMGQEVTMRCQPILGHNTVFWYRQTMMQGLELLAYFRNRAPLDDSGMPKDRFSAEMPDATLATLKIQPSEPRDSAVYFCASGLLGGGGTQYFGPGTRLTVL.